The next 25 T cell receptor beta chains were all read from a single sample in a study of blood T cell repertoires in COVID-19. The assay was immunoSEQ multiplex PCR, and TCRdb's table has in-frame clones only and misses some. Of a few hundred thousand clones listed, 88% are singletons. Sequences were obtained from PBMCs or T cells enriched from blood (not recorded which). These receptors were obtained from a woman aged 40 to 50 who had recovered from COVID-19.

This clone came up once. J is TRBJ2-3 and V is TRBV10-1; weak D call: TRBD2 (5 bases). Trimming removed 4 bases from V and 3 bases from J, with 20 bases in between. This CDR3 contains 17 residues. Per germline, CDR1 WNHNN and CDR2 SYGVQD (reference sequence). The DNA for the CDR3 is TGCGCCAGCAGTGCCTCGACCCGGGATCCGGCTACAGATACGCAGTATTTT. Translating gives CASSASTRDPATDTQYF.

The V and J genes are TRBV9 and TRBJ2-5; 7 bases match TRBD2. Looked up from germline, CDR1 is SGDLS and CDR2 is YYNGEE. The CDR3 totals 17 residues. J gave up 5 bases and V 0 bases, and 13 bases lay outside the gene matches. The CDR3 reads CASSVGSSGTGWETQYF. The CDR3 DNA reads TGTGCCAGCAGCGTAGGTTCTAGCGGAACGGGGTGGGAGACCCAGTACTTC.

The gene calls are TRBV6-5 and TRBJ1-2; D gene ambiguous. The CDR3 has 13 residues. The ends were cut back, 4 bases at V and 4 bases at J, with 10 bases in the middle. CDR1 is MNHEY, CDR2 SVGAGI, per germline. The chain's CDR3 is CASSFGYGYGYTF. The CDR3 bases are TGTGCCAGCAGTTTCGGGTACGGCTATGGCTACACCTTC.

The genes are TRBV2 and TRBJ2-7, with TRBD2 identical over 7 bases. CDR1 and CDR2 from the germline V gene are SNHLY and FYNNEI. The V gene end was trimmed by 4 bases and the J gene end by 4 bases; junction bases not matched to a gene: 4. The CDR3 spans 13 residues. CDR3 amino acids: CASSGEGLYEQYF. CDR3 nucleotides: TGTGCCAGCAGTGGGGAGGGTCTATACGAGCAGTACTTC.

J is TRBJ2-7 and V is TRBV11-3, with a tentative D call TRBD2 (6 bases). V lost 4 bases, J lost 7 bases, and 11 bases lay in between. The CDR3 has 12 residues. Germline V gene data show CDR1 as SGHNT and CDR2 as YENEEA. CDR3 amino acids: CASSSPTREQYF. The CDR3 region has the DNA TGTGCCAGCAGCTCCCCGACTAGGGAGCAGTACTTC.

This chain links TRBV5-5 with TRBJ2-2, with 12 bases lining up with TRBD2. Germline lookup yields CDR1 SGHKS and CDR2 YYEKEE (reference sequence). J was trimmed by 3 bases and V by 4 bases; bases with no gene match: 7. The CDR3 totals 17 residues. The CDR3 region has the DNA TGTGCCAGCAGCCCGAGACTAGCGGGAGTGGACACCGGGGAGCTGTTTTTT. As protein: CASSPRLAGVDTGELFF.

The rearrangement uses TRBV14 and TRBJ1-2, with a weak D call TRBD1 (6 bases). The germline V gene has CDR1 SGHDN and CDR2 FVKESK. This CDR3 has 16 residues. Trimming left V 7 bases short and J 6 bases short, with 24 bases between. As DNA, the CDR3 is TGTGCCAGCACGGAGACAGGACAGCTAATATCGGATGGCTACACCTTC. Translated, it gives CASTETGQLISDGYTF.

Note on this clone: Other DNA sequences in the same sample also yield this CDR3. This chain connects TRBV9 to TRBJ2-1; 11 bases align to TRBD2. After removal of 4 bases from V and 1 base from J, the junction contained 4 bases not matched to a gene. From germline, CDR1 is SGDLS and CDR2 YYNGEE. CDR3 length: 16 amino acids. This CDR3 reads CASSRIAGGSYNEQFF. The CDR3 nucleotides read TGTGCCAGCAGCCGTATAGCGGGAGGGTCCTACAATGAGCAGTTCTTC. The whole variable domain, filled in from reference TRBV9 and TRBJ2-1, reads DSGVTQTPKHLITATGQRVTLRCSPRSGDLSVYWYQQSLDQGLQFLIQYYNGEERAKGNILERFSAQQFPDLHSELNLSSLELGDSALYFCASSRIAGGSYNEQFFGPGTRLTVL.

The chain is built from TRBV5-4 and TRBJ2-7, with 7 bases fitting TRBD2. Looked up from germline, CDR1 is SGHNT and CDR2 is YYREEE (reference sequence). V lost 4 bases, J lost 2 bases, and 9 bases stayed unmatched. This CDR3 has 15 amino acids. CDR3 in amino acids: CASSPGRNGPYEQYF. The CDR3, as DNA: TGTGCCAGCAGCCCCGGGAGGAATGGGCCCTACGAGCAGTACTTC.

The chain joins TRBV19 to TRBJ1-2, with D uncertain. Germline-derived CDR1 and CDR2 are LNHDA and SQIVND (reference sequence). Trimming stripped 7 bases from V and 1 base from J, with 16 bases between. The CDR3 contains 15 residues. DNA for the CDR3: TGTGCCAGTACCTCAACGAAACCTAATAACTATGGCTACACCTTC. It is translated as CASTSTKPNNYGYTF.

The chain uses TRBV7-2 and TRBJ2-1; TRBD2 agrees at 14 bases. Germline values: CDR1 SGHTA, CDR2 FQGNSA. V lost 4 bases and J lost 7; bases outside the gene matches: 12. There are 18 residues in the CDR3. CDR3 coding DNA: TGTGCCAGCAGCTGGTCCGGGACTAGCGGGAGAAGGAAGAATGAGCAGTTCTTC. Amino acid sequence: CASSWSGTSGRRKNEQFF.

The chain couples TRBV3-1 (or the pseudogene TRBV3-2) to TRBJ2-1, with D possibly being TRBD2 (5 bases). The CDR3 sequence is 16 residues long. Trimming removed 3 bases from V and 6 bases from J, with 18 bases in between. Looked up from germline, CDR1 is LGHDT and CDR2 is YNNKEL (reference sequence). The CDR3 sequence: CASSHAGRLNRNEQFF. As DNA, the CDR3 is TGTGCCAGCAGCCACGCGGGCCGACTAAATCGCAATGAGCAGTTCTTC.

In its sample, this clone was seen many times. CDR3 in amino acids: CASSLVWTSGPTEQYF. The CDR3 DNA reads TGTGCCAGCAGCTTAGTCTGGACTAGCGGCCCTACGGAGCAGTACTTC. The chain joins TRBV7-2 to TRBJ2-7; TRBD2 matches at 10 bases. The CDR3 is made up of 16 amino acids. After removal of 1 base from V and 7 bases from J, the junction contained 10 bases not matched to a gene. Germline CDR1 is SGHTA and CDR2 is FQGNSA.

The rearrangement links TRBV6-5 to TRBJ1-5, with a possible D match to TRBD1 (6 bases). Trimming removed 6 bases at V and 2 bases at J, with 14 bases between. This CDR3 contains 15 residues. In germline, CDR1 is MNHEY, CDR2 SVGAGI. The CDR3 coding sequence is TGTGCCAGCAGATCAACAGGGATTGGCAATCAGCCCCAGCATTTT. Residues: CASRSTGIGNQPQHF.

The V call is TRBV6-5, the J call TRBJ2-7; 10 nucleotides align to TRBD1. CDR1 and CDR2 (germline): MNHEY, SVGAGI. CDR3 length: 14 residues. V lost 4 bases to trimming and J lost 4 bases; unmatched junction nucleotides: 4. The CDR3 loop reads CASSSGDRGYEQYF. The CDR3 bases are TGTGCCAGCAGTTCCGGGGACAGGGGTTACGAGCAGTACTTC.

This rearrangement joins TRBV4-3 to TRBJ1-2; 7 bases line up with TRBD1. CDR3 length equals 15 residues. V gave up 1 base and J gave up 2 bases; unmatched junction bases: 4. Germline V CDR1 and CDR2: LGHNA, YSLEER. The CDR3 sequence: CASSQGAGGNYGYTF. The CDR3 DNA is TGCGCCAGCAGCCAAGGAGCAGGGGGAAACTATGGCTACACCTTC.

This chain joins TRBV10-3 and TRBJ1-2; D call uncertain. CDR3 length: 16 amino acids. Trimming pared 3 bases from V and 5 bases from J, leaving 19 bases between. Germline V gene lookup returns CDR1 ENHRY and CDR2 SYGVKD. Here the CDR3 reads CAISEPGSGGGYGYTF. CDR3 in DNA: TGTGCCATCAGTGAACCGGGGTCAGGTGGTGGGTATGGCTACACCTTC.

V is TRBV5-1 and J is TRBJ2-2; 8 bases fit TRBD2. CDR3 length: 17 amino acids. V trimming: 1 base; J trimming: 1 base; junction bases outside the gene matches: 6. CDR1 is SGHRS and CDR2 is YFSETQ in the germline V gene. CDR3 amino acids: CASSLYTGLVNTGELFF. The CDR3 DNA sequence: TGCGCCAGCAGCTTGTATACGGGACTAGTGAACACCGGGGAGCTGTTTTTT.

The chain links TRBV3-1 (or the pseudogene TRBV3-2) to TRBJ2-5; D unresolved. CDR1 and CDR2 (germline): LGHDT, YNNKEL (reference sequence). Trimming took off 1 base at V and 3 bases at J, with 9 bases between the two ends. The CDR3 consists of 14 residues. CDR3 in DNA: TGTGCCAGCAGCCAAGTAGGCGGCGAAGAGACCCAGTACTTC. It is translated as CASSQVGGEETQYF.

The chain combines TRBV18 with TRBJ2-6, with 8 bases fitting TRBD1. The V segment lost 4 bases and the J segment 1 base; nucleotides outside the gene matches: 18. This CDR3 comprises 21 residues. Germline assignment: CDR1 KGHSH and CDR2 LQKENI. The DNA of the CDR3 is TGTGCCAGCTCACTCTCAGGACAGGGAAGTGTTAGCCGTTCTGGGGCCAACGTCCTGACTTTC. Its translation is CASSLSGQGSVSRSGANVLTF.

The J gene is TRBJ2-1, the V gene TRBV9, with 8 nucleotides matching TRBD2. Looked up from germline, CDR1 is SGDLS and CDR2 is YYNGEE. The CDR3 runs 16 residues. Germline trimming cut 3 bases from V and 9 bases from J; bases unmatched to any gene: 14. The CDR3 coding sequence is TGTGCCAGCAGCGCGTACGGGACTAGTTACTTAGGTGAGCAGTTCTTC. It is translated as CASSAYGTSYLGEQFF.

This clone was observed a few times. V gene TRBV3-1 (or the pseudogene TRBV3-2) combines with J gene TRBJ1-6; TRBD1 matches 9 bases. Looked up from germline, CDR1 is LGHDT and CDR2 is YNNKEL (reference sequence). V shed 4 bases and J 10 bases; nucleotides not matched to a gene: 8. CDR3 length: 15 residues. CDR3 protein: CASSRYRDRESPLHF. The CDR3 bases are TGTGCCAGCAGCCGATACCGGGACAGGGAATCACCCCTCCACTTT.

For the CDR3, the DNA is TGTGCCAGCAGCCAAACTCTAGCGGTGCACACCGGGGAGCTGTTTTTT. It translates to CASSQTLAVHTGELFF. The chain uses TRBV14 and TRBJ2-2; 7 nucleotides agree with TRBD2. CDR1 is SGHDN, CDR2 FVKESK, per germline. This CDR3 contains 16 residues. The J segment lost 3 bases and the V segment lost 2 bases, leaving 6 bases of the junction unmatched.

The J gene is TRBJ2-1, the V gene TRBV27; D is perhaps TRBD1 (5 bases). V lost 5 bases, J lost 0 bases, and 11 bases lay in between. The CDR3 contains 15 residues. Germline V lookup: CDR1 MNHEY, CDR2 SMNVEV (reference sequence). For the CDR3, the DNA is TGTGCCAGCAGTACGACAGTAAGCTCCTACAATGAGCAGTTCTTC. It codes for CASSTTVSSYNEQFF.

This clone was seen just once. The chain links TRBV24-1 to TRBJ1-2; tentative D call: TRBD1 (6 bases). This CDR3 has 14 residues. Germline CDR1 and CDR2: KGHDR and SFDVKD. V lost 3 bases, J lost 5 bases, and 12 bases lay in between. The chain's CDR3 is CATSDTGTFYGYTF. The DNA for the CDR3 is TGTGCCACCAGTGATACCGGGACATTTTATGGCTACACCTTC.